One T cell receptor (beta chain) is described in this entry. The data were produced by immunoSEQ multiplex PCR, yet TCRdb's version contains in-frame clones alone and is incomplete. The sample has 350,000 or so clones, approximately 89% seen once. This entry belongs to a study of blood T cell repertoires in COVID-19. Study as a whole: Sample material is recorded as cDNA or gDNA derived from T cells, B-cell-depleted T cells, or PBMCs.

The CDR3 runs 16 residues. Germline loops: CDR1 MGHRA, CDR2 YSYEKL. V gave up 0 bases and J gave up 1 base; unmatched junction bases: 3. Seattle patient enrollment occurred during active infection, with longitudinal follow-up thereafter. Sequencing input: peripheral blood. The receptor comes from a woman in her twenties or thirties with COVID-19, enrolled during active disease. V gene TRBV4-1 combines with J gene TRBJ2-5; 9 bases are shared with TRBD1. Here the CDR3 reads CASSQDGTGSQETQYF. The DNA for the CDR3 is TGCGCCAGCAGCCAAGATGGGACAGGGAGCCAAGAGACCCAGTACTTC.